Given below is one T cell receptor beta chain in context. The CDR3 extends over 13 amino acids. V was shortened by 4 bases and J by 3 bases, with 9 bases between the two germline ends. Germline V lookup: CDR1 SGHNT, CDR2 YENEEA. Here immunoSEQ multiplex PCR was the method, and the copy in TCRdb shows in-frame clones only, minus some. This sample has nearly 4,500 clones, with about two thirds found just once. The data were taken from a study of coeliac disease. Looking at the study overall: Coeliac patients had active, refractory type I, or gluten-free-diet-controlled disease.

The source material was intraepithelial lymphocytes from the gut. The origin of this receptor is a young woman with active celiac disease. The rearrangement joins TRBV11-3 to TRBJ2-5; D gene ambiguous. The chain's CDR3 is CASSSPNKETQYF. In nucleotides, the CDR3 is TGTGCCAGCAGCTCGCCCAACAAAGAGACCCAGTACTTC.